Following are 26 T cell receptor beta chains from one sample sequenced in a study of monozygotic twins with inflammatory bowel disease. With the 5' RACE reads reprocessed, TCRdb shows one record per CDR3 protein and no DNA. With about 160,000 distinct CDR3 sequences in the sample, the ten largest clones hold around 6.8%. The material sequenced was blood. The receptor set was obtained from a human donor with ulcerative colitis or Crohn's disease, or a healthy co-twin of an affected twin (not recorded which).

The CDR3 region is CASSQDLGGRAALEQFF. V is TRBV14 and J is TRBJ2-1; absent DNA, TCRdb's TRBD2 call cannot be checked. The germline gives CDR1 SGHDN, CDR2 FVKESK. The CDR3 sequence is 17 residues long.

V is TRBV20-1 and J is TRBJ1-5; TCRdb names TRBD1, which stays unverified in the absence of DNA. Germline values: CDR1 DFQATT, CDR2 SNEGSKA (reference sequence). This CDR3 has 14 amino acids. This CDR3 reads CSARGVNSNQPQHF.

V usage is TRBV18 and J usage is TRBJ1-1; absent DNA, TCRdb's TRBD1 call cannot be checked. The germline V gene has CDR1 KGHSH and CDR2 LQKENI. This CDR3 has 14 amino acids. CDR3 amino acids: CASSPPTKDRDAFF.

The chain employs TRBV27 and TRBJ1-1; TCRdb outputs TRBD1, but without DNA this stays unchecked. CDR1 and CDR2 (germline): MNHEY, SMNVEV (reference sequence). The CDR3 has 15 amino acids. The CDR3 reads CASSQMSWGHTEAFF.

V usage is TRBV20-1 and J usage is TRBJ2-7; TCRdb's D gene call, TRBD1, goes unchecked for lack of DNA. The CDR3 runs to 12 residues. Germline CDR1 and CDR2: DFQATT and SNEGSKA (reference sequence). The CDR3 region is CSVAGERYEQYF.

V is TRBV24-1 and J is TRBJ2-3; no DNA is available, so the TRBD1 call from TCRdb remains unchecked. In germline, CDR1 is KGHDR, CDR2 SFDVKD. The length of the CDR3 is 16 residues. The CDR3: CATSDSGTGTTDTQYF.

This CDR3 reads CSASQLAGGMGDTQYF. This rearrangement joins TRBV20-1 to TRBJ2-3; the D call from TCRdb, TRBD2, cannot be confirmed without DNA. The CDR3 has 16 residues. The V gene's germline CDR1 is DFQATT and CDR2 SNEGSKA (reference sequence).

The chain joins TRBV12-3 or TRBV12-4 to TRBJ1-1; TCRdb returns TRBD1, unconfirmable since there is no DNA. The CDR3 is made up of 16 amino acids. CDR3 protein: CASSLKGQGGRRLAFF.

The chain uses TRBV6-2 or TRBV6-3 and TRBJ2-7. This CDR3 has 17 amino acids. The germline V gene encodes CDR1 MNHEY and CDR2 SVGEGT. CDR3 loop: CASSYSIGRDGSYEQYF.

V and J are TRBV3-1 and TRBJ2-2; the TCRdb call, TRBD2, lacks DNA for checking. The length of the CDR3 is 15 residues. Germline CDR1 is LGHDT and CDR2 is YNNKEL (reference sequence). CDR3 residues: CASSQERARAGELFF.

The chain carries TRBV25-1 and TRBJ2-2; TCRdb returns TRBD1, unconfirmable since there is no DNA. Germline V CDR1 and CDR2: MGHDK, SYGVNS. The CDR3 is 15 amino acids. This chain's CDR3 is CVSSDPTGPTGELFF.

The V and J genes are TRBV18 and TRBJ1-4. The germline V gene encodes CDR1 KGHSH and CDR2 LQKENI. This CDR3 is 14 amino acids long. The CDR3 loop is CASSSRGASEKLFF. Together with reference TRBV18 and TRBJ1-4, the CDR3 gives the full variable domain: NAGVMQNPRHLVRRRGQEARLRCSPMKGHSHVYWYRQLPEEGLKFMVYLQKENIIDESGMPKERFSAEFPKEGPSILRIQQVVRGDSAAYFCASSSRGASEKLFFGSGTQLSVL.

The CDR3 loop is CYGNVYNEQFF. The chain recombines TRBV30 with TRBJ2-1. The CDR3 length is 11 residues. Germline V lookup: CDR1 GTSNPN, CDR2 SVGIG (reference sequence).

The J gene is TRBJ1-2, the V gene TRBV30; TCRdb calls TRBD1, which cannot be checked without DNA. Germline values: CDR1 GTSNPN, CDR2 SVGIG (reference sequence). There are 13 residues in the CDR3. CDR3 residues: CAWNPTGKGGYTF.

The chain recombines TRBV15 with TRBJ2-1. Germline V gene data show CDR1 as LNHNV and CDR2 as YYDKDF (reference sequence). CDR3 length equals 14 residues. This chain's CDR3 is CATSREGSYNEQFF.

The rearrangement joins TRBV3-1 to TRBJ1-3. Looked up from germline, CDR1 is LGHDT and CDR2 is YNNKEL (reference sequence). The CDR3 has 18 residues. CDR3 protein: CASSQAGGRVAAGNTIYF.

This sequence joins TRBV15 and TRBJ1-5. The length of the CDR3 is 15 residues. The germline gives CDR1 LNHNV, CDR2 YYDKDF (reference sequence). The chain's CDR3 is CATSRGGRSNQPQHF.

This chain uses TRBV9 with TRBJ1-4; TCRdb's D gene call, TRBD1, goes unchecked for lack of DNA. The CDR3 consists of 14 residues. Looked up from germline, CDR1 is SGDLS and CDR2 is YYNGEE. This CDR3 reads CASSVDPASEKLFF.

The CDR3 sequence: CASSQRGGNQPQHF. V usage is TRBV7-2 and J usage is TRBJ1-5. Germline values: CDR1 SGHTA, CDR2 FQGNSA. This CDR3 contains 14 residues.

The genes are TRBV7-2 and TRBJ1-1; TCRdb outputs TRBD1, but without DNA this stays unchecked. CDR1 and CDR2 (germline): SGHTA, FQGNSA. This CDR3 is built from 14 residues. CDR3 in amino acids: CASRATGLNTEAFF.

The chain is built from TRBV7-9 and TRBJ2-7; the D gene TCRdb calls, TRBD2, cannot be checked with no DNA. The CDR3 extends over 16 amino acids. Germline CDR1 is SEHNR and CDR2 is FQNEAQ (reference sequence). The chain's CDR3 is CASSFQRTSGGYEQYF.

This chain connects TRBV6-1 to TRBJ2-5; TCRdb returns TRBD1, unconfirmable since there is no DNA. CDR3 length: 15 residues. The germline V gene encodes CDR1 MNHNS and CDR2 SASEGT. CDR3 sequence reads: CASSQDGRSQETQYF.

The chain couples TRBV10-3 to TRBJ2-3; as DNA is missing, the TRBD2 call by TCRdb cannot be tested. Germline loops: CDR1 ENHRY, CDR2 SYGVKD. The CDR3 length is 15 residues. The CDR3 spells CAISRLALGTDTQYF.

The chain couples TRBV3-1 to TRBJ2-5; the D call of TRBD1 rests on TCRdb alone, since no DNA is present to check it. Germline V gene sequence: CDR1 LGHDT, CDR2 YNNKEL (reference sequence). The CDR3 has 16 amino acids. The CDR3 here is CASSQRGVAVGETQYF.

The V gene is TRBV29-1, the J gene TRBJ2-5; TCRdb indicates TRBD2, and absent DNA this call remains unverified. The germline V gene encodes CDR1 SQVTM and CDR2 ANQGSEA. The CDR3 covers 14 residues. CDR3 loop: CSVELAGDGETQYF.

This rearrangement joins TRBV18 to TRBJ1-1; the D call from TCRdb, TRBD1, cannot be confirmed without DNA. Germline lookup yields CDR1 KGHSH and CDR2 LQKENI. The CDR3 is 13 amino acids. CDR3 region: CDSSPGVDTEAFF.